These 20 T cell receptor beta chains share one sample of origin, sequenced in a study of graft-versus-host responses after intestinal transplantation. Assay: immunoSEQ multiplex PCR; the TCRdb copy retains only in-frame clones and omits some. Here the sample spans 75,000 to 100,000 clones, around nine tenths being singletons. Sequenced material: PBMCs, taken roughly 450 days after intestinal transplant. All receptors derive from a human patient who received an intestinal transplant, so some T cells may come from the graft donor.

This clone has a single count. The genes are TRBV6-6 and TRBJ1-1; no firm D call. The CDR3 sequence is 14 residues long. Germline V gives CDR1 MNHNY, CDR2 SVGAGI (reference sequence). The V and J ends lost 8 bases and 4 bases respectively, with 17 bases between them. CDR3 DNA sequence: TGTGCCAGCCAGAGGACGATAGAGAGCACTGAAGCTTTCTTT. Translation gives CASQRTIESTEAFF.

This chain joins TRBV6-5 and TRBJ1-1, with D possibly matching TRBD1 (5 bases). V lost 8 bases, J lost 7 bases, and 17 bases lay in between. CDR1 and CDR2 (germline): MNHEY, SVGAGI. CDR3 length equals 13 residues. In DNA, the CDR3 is TGTGCCAGCTCCTCAGCGGGAAGGGGTGAAGCTTTCTTT. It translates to CASSSAGRGEAFF.

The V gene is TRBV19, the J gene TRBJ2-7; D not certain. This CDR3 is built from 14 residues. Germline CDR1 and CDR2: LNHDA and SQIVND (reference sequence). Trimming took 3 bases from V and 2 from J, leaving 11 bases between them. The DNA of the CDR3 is TGTGCCAGTAGTATGCCCAGTATTCCCTACGAGCAGTACTTC. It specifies CASSMPSIPYEQYF.

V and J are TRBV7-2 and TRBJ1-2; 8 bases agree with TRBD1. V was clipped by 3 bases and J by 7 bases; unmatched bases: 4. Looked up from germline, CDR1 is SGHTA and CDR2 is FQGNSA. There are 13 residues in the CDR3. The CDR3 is CASSFPGGLGYTF. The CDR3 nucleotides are TGTGCCAGCAGCTTCCCAGGGGGCCTTGGCTACACCTTC.

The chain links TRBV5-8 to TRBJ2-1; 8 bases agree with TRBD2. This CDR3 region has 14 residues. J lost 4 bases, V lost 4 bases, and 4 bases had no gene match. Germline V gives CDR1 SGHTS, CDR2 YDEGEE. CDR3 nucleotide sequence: TGTGCCAGCAGCACAGCGGGGGAGTACAATGAGCAGTTCTTC. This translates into CASSTAGEYNEQFF.

CDR3 nucleotides: TGCGCCAGCAGCCCGGGGACGGCAGTGTCCTCCTACGAGCAGTACTTC. Protein product: CASSPGTAVSSYEQYF. The chain uses TRBV5-1 and TRBJ2-7, with D perhaps TRBD1 or TRBD2 (5 bases each). Trimming took 4 bases from V and 0 from J, leaving 17 bases between them. The CDR3 runs to 16 residues. The germline CDR1 and CDR2 sequences are SGHRS and YFSETQ. The entire variable domain, with the rest obtained from reference TRBV5-1 and TRBJ2-7, is as follows: KAGVTQTPRYLIKTRGQQVTLSCSPISGHRSVSWYQQTPGQGLQFLFEYFSETQRNKGNFPGRFSGRQFSNSRSEMNVSTLELGDSALYLCASSPGTAVSSYEQYFGPGTRLTVT.

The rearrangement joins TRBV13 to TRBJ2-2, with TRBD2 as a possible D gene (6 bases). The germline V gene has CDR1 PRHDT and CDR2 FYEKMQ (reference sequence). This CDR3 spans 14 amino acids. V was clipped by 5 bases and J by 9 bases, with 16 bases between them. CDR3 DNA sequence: TGTGCCAGCAGCCCACCGGGGGACGGCCGGGAGCTGTTTTTT. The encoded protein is CASSPPGDGRELFF.

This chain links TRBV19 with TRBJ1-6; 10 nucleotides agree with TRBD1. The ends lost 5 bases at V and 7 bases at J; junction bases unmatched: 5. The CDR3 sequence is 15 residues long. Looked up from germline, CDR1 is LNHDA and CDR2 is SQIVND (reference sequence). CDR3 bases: TGTGCCAGTAGTCGACAGGGACAGGGGAATTCACCCCTCCACTTT. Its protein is CASSRQGQGNSPLHF.

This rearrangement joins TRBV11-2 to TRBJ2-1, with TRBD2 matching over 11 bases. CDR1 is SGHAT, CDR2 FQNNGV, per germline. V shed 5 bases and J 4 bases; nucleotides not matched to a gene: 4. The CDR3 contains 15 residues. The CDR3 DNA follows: TGTGCCAGCAGCGTAACTAGCGGGGGATACAATGAGCAGTTCTTC. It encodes CASSVTSGGYNEQFF.

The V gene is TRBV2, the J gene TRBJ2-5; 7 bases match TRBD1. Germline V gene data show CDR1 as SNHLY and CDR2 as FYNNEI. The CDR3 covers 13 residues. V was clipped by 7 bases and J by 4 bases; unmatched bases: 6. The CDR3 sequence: CASIPDRLETQYF. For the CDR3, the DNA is TGTGCCAGCATCCCGGACAGGCTAGAGACCCAGTACTTC.

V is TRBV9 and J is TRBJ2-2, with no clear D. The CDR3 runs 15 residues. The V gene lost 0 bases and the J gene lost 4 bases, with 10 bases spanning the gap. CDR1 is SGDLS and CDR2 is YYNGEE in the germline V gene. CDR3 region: CASSVEVPGTGELFF. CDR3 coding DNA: TGTGCCAGCAGCGTAGAAGTGCCGGGCACCGGGGAGCTGTTTTTT.

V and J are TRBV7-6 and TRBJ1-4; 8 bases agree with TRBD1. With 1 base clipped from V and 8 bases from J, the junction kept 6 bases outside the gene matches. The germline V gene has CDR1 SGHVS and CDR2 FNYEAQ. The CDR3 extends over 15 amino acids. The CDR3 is CASSLVDRVGEKLFF. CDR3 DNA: TGTGCCAGCAGCTTAGTGGACAGGGTCGGAGAAAAACTGTTTTTT.

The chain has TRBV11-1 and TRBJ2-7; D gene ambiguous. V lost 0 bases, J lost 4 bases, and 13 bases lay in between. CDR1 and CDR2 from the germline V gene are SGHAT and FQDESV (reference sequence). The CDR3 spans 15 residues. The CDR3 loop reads CASSLAGSLWYEQYF. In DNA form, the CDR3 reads TGTGCCAGCAGCTTAGCAGGCAGCCTTTGGTACGAGCAGTACTTC.

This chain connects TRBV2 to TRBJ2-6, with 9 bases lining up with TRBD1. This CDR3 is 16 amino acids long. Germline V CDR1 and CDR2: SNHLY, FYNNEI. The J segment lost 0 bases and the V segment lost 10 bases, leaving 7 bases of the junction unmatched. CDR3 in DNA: TGTGCCACCCCGGGACAGGGACCCTCTGGGGCCAACGTCCTGACTTTC. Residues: CATPGQGPSGANVLTF. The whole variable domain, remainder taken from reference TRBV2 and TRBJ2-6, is EPEVTQTPSHQVTQMGQEVILRCVPISNHLYFYWYRQILGQKVEFLVSFYNNEISEKSEIFDDQFSVERPDGSNFTLKIRSTKLEDSAMYFCATPGQGPSGANVLTFGAGSRLTVL.

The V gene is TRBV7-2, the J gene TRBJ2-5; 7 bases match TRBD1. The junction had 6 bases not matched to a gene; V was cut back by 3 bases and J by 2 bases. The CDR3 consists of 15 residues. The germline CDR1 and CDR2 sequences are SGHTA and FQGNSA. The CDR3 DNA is TGTGCCAGCAGCTTGTGGGGGACAGCACAAGAGACCCAGTACTTC. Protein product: CASSLWGTAQETQYF.

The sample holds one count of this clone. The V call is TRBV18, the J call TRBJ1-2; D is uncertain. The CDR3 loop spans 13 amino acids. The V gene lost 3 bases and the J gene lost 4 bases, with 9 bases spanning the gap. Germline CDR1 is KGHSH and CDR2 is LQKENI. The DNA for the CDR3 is TGTGCCAGCTCACCCTACGACGGCTATGGCTACACCTTC. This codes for CASSPYDGYGYTF.

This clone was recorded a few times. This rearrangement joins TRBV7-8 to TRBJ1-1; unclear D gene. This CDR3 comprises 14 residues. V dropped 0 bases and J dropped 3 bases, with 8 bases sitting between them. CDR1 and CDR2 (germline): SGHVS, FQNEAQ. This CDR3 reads CASSLAGRDTEAFF. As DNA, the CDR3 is TGTGCCAGCAGCTTAGCTGGGCGGGACACTGAAGCTTTCTTT.

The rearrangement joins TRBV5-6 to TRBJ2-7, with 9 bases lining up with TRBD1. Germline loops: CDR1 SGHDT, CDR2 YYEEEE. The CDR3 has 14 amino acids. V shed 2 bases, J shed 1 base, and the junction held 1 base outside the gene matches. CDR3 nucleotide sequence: TGTGCCAGCAGCTTTGGGACAGGGTCCTACGAGCAGTACTTC. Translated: CASSFGTGSYEQYF.

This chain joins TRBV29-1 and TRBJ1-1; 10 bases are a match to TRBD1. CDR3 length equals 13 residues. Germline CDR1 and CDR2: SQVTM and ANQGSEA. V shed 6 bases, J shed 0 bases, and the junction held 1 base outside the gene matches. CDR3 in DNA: TGCAGCGTGGACAGGGGGTTGAACACTGAAGCTTTCTTT. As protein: CSVDRGLNTEAFF.

The CDR3 is CASSLVGRQTYGYTF. CDR3 nucleotides: TGTGCCAGCAGCTTAGTGGGCAGACAGACCTATGGCTACACCTTC. The chain carries TRBV11-2 and TRBJ1-2; D is perhaps TRBD1 (5 bases). V lost 1 base and J lost 4, with 13 bases in between. CDR1 is SGHAT, CDR2 FQNNGV, per germline. The CDR3 contains 15 residues.